Listed here are 27 T cell receptor beta chains from one sample, sequenced in a study. TCRdb reprocessed the 5' RACE reads via MiXCR and lists one record per CDR3 protein. The table lists some 45,000 distinct CDR3 sequences, 25% to 30% of them singletons. Material: naive CD4+ T cells sorted from blood. Stated subset: naive CD4+ T cells, CD4+CD45RA+CD25-. The receptors here all came from a female donor with breast cancer.

Comment on this clonotype: The junction does not match germline at one end; this may be a read error. The J gene is TRBJ2-4, the V gene TRBV4-2; 10 bases map to TRBD2. This CDR3 contains 20 residues. Germline V gene lookup returns CDR1 LGHNA and CDR2 YNFKEQ. The CDR3: CASSLNPVAGGSIAKNTQYF. CDR3 bases: TGTGCCAGCAGCCTAAACCCAGTAGCGGGAGGATCGATAGCCAAAAACACTCAGTACTTC.

V usage is TRBV6-5 and J usage is TRBJ1-1; D is undetermined. Germline V gene lookup returns CDR1 MNHEY and CDR2 SVGAGI. Deletions cut 2 bases from V and 1 base from J, with 5 bases between. This CDR3 has 13 residues. CDR3 nucleotide sequence: TGTGCCAGCAGTTACGCGGGGAACACTGAAGCTTTCTTT. Translation: CASSYAGNTEAFF.

This clonotype has only a few counts. The CDR3 DNA reads as TGCGCCAGCAGCTTGGCTAAAATCGGACTAGCGGGGGGGCCTCGGTACCAAGAGACCCAGTACTTC. Its protein is CASSLAKIGLAGGPRYQETQYF. The chain carries TRBV5-1 and TRBJ2-5; 15 bases line up with TRBD2. The CDR3 is 22 amino acids. Germline V gene data show CDR1 as SGHRS and CDR2 as YFSETQ. The junction had 15 bases not matched to a gene; V was cut back by 0 bases and J by 0 bases.

In regard to this clonotype: One junction end does not reproduce the germline sequence, and a read error may be involved. The V call is TRBV9, the J call TRBJ2-5, with 7 bases fitting TRBD2. The CDR3 is 13 amino acids. Germline CDR1 and CDR2: SGDLS and YYNGEE. In DNA form, the CDR3 reads TGTGCTAGCAGCCTGGGACTACGGGAGACCCAGTACTTC. Translated: CASSLGLRETQYF.

Of note for this clonotype: A much larger clonotype is one base distant, so this may be a read error. The chain has TRBV7-9 and TRBJ1-2; possibly TRBD1 for D (6 bases). V lost 6 bases and J 2 bases, leaving 7 bases between the germline ends. In germline, CDR1 is SEHNR, CDR2 FQNEAQ (reference sequence). The CDR3 extends over 12 amino acids. CDR3 nucleotide sequence: TGTGCCAGCAGTCAGGGGAACTATGGCTACACCTTC. This encodes CASSQGNYGYTF.

This clonotype has a handful of counts. The chain combines TRBV20-1 with TRBJ2-2; D possibly matches TRBD1 or TRBD2 (6 bases each). Trimming removed 6 bases at V and 6 bases at J, with 8 bases between. The CDR3 extends over 11 amino acids. CDR1 is DFQATT, CDR2 SNEGSKA, per germline (reference sequence). CDR3 sequence reads: CSARGAGELFF. The CDR3 DNA reads TGCAGTGCAAGGGGGGCCGGGGAGCTGTTTTTT.

This clonotype is medium-sized. This chain links TRBV9 with TRBJ2-1, with 10 bases matching TRBD2. The J segment lost 4 bases and the V segment lost 0 bases, leaving 13 bases of the junction unmatched. The CDR3 consists of 19 residues. Germline lookup yields CDR1 SGDLS and CDR2 YYNGEE. The CDR3 region is CASSVGGRGRLAGYNEQFF. CDR3 DNA sequence: TGTGCCAGCAGCGTAGGGGGCAGGGGACGACTAGCGGGTTACAATGAGCAGTTCTTC.

This chain uses TRBV4-1 with TRBJ2-5; TRBD2 agrees at 11 bases. Germline-derived CDR1 and CDR2 are MGHRA and YSYEKL. Trimming at V came to 1 base and at J to 5 bases, leaving 6 bases not matched to a gene. This CDR3 region has 16 residues. Written as DNA, the CDR3 is TGCGCCAGCAGCCAAGTTATCCTAGCGGGGGGCGAGACCCAGTACTTC. This gives the protein CASSQVILAGGETQYF.

This clonotype was seen a handful of times. The genes are TRBV5-1 and TRBJ1-2; 8 nucleotides align to TRBD1. The CDR3 extends over 16 amino acids. Germline CDR1 SGHRS, CDR2 YFSETQ. The ends lost 4 bases at V and 5 bases at J; junction bases unmatched: 13. Here the CDR3 DNA reads TGCGCCAGCAGCCCCGCGGGGGCAGGGGGCAGGTATGGCTACACCTTC. It translates to CASSPAGAGGRYGYTF.

J is TRBJ2-3 and V is TRBV7-3; 14 bases align to TRBD2. This CDR3 contains 19 residues. V was clipped by 5 bases and J by 0 bases; unmatched bases: 10. The V gene's germline CDR1 is SGHTA and CDR2 FQGTGA. The CDR3 sequence is CASSEGTSGGPTSTDTQYF. As DNA, the CDR3 is TGTGCCAGCAGCGAAGGGACTAGCGGGGGACCTACTAGCACAGATACGCAGTATTTT.

By share, this clonotype ranks as medium-sized (0.01 to 0.1%). The DNA of the CDR3 is TGCGCCAGCAGCTCGGTGGCCTACAGGGCCGAGCAGTTCTTC. It translates to CASSSVAYRAEQFF. The V and J genes are TRBV5-1 and TRBJ2-1; possibly TRBD1 for D (6 bases). Trimming removed 3 bases from V and 10 bases from J, with 17 bases in between. CDR1 SGHRS and CDR2 YFSETQ come from the germline V gene. The CDR3 has 14 residues.

The gene calls are TRBV7-2 and TRBJ2-3, with 9 bases matching TRBD1. The J segment lost 1 base and the V segment lost 5 bases, leaving 4 bases of the junction unmatched. CDR3 size: 15 residues. Germline V CDR1 and CDR2: SGHTA, FQGNSA. In nucleotides, the CDR3 is TGTGCCAGCAGCGCTCGGACAGGGGGCACAGATACGCAGTATTTT. Translation gives CASSARTGGTDTQYF.

This clonotype was seen more than once but under ten times. The chain links TRBV11-2 to TRBJ2-1; D is tentatively TRBD1 or TRBD2 (5 bases each). The germline V gene has CDR1 SGHAT and CDR2 FQNNGV. V was pared by 4 bases and J by 3 bases, with 13 bases between. This CDR3 is 15 amino acids long. The CDR3 loop is CASSSAGARYNEQFF. CDR3 DNA: TGTGCCAGCAGCTCCGCCGGGGCCCGCTACAATGAGCAGTTCTTC.

This clonotype was counted between two and nine times. The genes are TRBV12-3 or TRBV12-4 and TRBJ1-2; unclear D gene. The CDR3 consists of 13 residues. Trimming took 5 bases from V and 4 from J, leaving 11 bases between them. The CDR3 coding sequence is TGTGCCAGCAGTCCGGACGAGTTCTATGGCTACACCTTC. This translates into CASSPDEFYGYTF.

This clonotype was seen more than once but under ten times. The CDR3 DNA sequence: TGTGCCTGGAGTGTAACCGCCTACAATGAGCAGTTCTTC. Translating gives CAWSVTAYNEQFF. The chain employs TRBV30 and TRBJ2-1; D not resolved. The length of the CDR3 is 13 residues. V dropped 0 bases and J dropped 2 bases, with 5 bases sitting between them. Germline V CDR1 and CDR2: GTSNPN, SVGIG (reference sequence).

This clonotype was detected only a few times. J is TRBJ2-3 and V is TRBV29-1, with 7 bases identical to TRBD1. Germline lookup yields CDR1 SQVTM and CDR2 ANQGSEA. The CDR3 length is 17 residues. V shed 3 bases and J 0 bases; nucleotides not matched to a gene: 12. The CDR3 region is CSVDGTDTPWSTDTQYF. The CDR3 DNA follows: TGCAGCGTTGATGGGACAGATACTCCTTGGAGCACAGATACGCAGTATTTT.

This clonotype came up a few times. The J gene is TRBJ2-3, the V gene TRBV7-9, with TRBD2 matching over 8 bases. The CDR3 has 16 residues. V dropped 1 base and J dropped 5; count of bases not matched to a gene: 8. Germline CDR1 and CDR2: SEHNR and FQNEAQ (reference sequence). The CDR3 spells CASSLGIAGGLDTQYF. The CDR3 nucleotides read TGTGCCAGCAGCTTAGGTATTGCGGGGGGCCTAGATACGCAGTATTTT.

The chain employs TRBV5-1 and TRBJ2-5, with TRBD2 matching over 9 bases. CDR3 size: 15 residues. V was clipped by 2 bases and J by 3 bases; unmatched bases: 5. Germline-derived CDR1 and CDR2 are SGHRS and YFSETQ. CDR3 sequence (DNA): TGCGCCAGCAGCTTAGCCGGGACTAGCAAAGAGACCCAGTACTTC. Translated: CASSLAGTSKETQYF. The full variable domain, its missing parts supplied by reference TRBV5-1 and TRBJ2-5, is KAGVTQTPRYLIKTRGQQVTLSCSPISGHRSVSWYQQTPGQGLQFLFEYFSETQRNKGNFPGRFSGRQFSNSRSEMNVSTLELGDSALYLCASSLAGTSKETQYFGPGTRLLVL.

The chain recombines TRBV19 with TRBJ1-4; D may be TRBD1 (5 bases). From germline, CDR1 is LNHDA and CDR2 SQIVND (reference sequence). The CDR3 has 14 residues. Trimming removed 5 bases at V and 5 bases at J, with 12 bases between. In DNA form, the CDR3 reads TGTGCCAGTAGTCTCCTAGGGGCGAATGAAAAACTGTTTTTT. Protein sequence: CASSLLGANEKLFF.

The table lists this clonotype with a few counts. Relative to the germline gene, one junction end is altered; a read error may explain this. The chain recombines TRBV10-3 with TRBJ2-1; a weak D match, TRBD2 (6 bases). The CDR3 sequence is 13 residues long. The germline V gene encodes CDR1 ENHRY and CDR2 SYGVKD. CDR3 residues: CAISERRGDEQSF. CDR3 bases: TGTGCCATCAGTGAGCGGCGGGGAGATGAGCAGTCCTTC.

V usage is TRBV7-9 and J usage is TRBJ1-5, with D perhaps matching TRBD1 (6 bases). Trimming stripped 5 bases from V and 3 bases from J, with 17 bases between. CDR3 size: 16 residues. The V gene's germline CDR1 is SEHNR and CDR2 FQNEAQ (reference sequence). The CDR3 sequence: CASSPGSGVDNQPQHF. The CDR3 DNA is TGTGCCAGCAGCCCGGGGTCAGGGGTGGACAATCAGCCCCAGCATTTT.

V gene TRBV7-9 combines with J gene TRBJ2-2; D not certain. Trimming shortened V by 5 bases and J by 6 bases, and 7 bases separated the two germline ends. Germline CDR1 and CDR2: SEHNR and FQNEAQ (reference sequence). This CDR3 has 12 residues. The DNA for the CDR3 is TGTGCCAGCAGCCCCCAGGCCGGGGAGCTGTTTTTT. It translates to CASSPQAGELFF.

This chain links TRBV6-5 with TRBJ2-1; 8 bases map to TRBD2. The CDR3 sequence is 15 residues long. Germline V gene lookup returns CDR1 MNHEY and CDR2 SVGAGI. Trimming took 4 bases from V and 0 from J; bases not matched to a gene: 2. The chain's CDR3 is CASSSRGASYNEQFF. Here the CDR3 DNA reads TGTGCCAGCAGTTCGCGGGGGGCCTCCTACAATGAGCAGTTCTTC.

Only a few counts were recorded for this clonotype. This CDR3 is CASSSTSAGANVLTF. As DNA, the CDR3 is TGTGCCAGCAGCTCGACTAGCGCTGGGGCCAACGTCCTGACTTTC. The chain links TRBV7-2 to TRBJ2-6; 8 bases align to TRBD2. With 4 bases clipped from V and 2 bases from J, the junction kept 1 base outside the gene matches. Germline-derived CDR1 and CDR2 are SGHTA and FQGNSA. The CDR3 has 15 amino acids.

This clonotype came up many times. The gene calls are TRBV20-1 and TRBJ2-7, with 11 nucleotides matching TRBD1. CDR3 length: 17 amino acids. The V gene end was trimmed by 2 bases and the J gene end by 0 bases; junction bases not matched to a gene: 9. Per the germline V gene, CDR1 is DFQATT and CDR2 is SNEGSKA (reference sequence). This CDR3 is CSARRGTGGVNSYEQYF. The CDR3 region has the DNA TGCAGTGCTAGAAGAGGGACAGGGGGAGTTAACTCCTACGAGCAGTACTTC.

This chain connects TRBV7-2 to TRBJ2-3; D is ambiguous. Germline assignment: CDR1 SGHTA and CDR2 FQGNSA. Trimming removed 3 bases from V and 5 bases from J, with 15 bases in between. This CDR3 spans 15 amino acids. CDR3 DNA sequence: TGTGCCAGCAGCTTGGCAGATCCCCCCCGAGATACGCAGTATTTT. Its protein is CASSLADPPRDTQYF.

The rearrangement links TRBV20-1 to TRBJ2-5; 7 bases fit TRBD1. The CDR3 has 15 amino acids. Trimming at V came to 1 base and at J to 1 base, leaving 6 bases not matched to a gene. Germline CDR1 and CDR2: DFQATT and SNEGSKA (reference sequence). CDR3 region: CSARGGQNVQETQYF. The CDR3 DNA sequence: TGCAGTGCTAGAGGGGGACAGAATGTCCAAGAGACCCAGTACTTC.